The 3 T cell receptor beta chains in this list originate from one sample, sequenced in a study of T-cell memory formation after mild COVID-19. TCRdb independently ran MiXCR on the 5' RACE reads; one entry per CDR3 protein. The repertoire has about half a million distinct CDR3 sequences, 15% to 20% of them found once; the top ten carry approximately 13%. Sequenced: PBMCs or a T cell subset sorted from them (not recorded which). These receptors were obtained from an adult woman who had mild COVID-19 (a few samples of this study predate the infection). Cell type and time point are not known.

CDR3 DNA: TGCGCCAGCAGCTCCTCCGGGACAGTGGTTTACGAGCAGTACTTC. Amino acids: CASSSSGTVVYEQYF. The chain carries TRBV5-1 and TRBJ2-7, with 7 nucleotides matching TRBD1. CDR1 and CDR2 from the germline V gene are SGHRS and YFSETQ. CDR3 length: 15 residues. The V gene end was trimmed by 3 bases and the J gene end by 4 bases; junction bases not matched to a gene: 10.

V gene TRBV6-1 combines with J gene TRBJ2-1; TRBD2 matches 8 bases. The CDR3 spans 15 residues. Looked up from germline, CDR1 is MNHNS and CDR2 is SASEGT. V lost 7 bases to trimming and J lost 8 bases; unmatched junction nucleotides: 13. The CDR3 loop is CASKEREWGIDEQFF. The DNA for the CDR3 is TGTGCCAGCAAGGAGCGGGAGTGGGGGATCGATGAGCAGTTCTTC.

The chain is built from TRBV5-1 and TRBJ1-2, with D uncertain. CDR3 length equals 13 residues. From germline, CDR1 is SGHRS and CDR2 YFSETQ. V was cut by 0 bases and J by 6 bases, with 9 bases left in between. The CDR3: CASSLDRNNGYTF. CDR3 in DNA: TGCGCCAGCAGCTTGGACAGAAATAATGGCTACACCTTC. Full variable domain (remainder filled in from reference TRBV5-1 and TRBJ1-2): KAGVTQTPRYLIKTRGQQVTLSCSPISGHRSVSWYQQTPGQGLQFLFEYFSETQRNKGNFPGRFSGRQFSNSRSEMNVSTLELGDSALYLCASSLDRNNGYTFGSGTRLTVV.